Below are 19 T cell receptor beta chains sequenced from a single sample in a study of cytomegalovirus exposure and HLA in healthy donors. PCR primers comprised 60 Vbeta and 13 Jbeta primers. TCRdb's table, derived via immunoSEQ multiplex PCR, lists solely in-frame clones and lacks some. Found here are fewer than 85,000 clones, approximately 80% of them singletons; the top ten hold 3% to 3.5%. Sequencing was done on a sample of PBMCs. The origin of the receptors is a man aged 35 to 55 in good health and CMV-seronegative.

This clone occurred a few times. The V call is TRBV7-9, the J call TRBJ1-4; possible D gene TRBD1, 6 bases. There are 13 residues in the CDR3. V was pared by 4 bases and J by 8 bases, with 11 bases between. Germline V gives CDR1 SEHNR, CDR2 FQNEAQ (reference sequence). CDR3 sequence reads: CASSSGENEKLFF. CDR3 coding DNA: TGTGCCAGCAGCTCAGGGGAGAACGAAAAACTGTTTTTT.

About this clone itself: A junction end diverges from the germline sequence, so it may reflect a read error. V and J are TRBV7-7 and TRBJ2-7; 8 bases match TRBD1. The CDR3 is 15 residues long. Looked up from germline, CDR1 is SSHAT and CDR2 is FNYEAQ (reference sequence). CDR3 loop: CASSLRQGLTYEQYF. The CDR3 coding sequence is TGTGCTAGCAGCTTAAGACAGGGGCTCACCTACGAGCAGTACTTC.

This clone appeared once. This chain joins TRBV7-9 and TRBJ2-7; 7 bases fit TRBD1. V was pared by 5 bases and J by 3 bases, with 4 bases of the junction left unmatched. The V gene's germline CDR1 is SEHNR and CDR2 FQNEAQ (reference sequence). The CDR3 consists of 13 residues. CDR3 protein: CASSPRQGYEQYF. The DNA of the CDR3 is TGTGCCAGCAGCCCCCGACAGGGCTACGAGCAGTACTTC.

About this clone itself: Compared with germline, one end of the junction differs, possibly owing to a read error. The CDR3 DNA reads TGTTCCAGCAGCCTCCGAGCAGATACGCAGTATTTT. This sequence encodes CSSSLRADTQYF. The chain uses TRBV7-9 and TRBJ2-3; D remains ambiguous. Germline CDR1 is SEHNR and CDR2 is FQNEAQ (reference sequence). This CDR3 contains 12 residues.

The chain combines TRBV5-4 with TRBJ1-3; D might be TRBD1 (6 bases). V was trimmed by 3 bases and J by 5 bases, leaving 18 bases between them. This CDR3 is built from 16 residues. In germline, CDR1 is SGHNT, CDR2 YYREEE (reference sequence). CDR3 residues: CASSSRMDSSRNTIYF. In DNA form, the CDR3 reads TGTGCCAGCAGCTCACGCATGGACAGTAGTAGAAACACCATATATTTT.

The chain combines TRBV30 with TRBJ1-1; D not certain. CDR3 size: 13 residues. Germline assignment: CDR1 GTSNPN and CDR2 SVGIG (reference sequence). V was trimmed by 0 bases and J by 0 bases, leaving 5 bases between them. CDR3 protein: CAWSVIMNTEAFF. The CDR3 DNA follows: TGTGCCTGGAGTGTCATCATGAACACTGAAGCTTTCTTT.

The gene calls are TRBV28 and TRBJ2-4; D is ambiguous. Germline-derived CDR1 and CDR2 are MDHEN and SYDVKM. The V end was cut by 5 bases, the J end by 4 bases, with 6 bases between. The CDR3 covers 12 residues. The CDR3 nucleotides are TGTGCCAGCAGTCCCCCAAAAAACATTCAGTACTTC. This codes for CASSPPKNIQYF.

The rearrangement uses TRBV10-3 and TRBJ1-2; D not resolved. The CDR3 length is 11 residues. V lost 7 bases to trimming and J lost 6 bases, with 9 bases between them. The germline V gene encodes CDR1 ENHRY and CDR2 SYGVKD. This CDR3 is CAITGSHGYTF. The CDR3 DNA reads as TGTGCCATCACCGGGAGCCATGGCTACACCTTC.

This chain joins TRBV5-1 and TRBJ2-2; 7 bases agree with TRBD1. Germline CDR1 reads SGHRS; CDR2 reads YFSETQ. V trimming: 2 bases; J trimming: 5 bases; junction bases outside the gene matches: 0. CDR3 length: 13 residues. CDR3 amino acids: CASSLQGTGELFF. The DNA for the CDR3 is TGCGCCAGCAGCTTACAGGGGACCGGGGAGCTGTTTTTT.

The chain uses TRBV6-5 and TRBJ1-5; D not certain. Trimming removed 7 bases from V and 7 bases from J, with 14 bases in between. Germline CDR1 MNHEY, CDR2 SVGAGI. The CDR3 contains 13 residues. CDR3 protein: CASTPPGGQPQHF. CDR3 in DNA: TGTGCCAGCACCCCCCCCGGCGGGCAGCCCCAGCATTTT.

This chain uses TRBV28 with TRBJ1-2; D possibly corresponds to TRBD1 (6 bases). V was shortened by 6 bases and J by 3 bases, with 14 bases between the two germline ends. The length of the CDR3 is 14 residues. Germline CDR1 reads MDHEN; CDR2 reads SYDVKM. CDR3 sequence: CASRKTGLDYGYTF. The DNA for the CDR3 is TGTGCCAGCAGAAAGACAGGCCTAGACTATGGCTACACCTTC.

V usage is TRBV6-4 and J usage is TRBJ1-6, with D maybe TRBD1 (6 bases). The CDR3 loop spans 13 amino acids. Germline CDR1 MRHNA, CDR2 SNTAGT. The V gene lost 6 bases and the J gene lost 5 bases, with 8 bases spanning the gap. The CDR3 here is CASRRQDNSPLHF. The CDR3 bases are TGTGCCAGCAGGAGACAGGATAATTCACCCCTCCACTTT.

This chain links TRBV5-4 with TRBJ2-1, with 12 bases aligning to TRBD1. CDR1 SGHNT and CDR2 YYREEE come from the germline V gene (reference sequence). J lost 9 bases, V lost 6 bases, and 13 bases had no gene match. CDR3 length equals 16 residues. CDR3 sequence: CASTRGGTGGEGEQFF. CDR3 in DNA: TGTGCCAGCACCCGGGGCGGGACAGGGGGCGAGGGTGAGCAGTTCTTC.

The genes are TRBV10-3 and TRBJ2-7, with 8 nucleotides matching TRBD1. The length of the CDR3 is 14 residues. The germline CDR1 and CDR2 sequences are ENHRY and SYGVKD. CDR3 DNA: TGTGCTATTAAGGGACAGGCCGTAGACTACGAGCAGTACTTC. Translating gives CAIKGQAVDYEQYF.

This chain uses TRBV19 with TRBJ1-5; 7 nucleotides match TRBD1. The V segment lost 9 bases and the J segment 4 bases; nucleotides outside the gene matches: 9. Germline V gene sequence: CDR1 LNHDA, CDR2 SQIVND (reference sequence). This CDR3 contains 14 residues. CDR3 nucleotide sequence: TGTGCCAGCACCGACAGGGCAATTAATCAGCCCCAGCATTTT. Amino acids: CASTDRAINQPQHF. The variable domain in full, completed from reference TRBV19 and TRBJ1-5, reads DGGITQSPKYLFRKEGQNVTLSCEQNLNHDAMYWYRQDPGQGLRLIYYSQIVNDFQKGDIAEGYSVSREKKESFPLTVTSAQKNPTAFYLCASTDRAINQPQHFGDGTRLSIL.

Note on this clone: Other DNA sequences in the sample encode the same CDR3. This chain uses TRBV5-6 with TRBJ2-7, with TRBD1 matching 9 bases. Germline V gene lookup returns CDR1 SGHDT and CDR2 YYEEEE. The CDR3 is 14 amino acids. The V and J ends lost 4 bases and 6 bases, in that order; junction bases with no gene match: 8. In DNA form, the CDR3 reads TGTGCCAGCAGCATCCGGGACAGGGTCCCCGAGCAGTACTTC. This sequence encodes CASSIRDRVPEQYF.

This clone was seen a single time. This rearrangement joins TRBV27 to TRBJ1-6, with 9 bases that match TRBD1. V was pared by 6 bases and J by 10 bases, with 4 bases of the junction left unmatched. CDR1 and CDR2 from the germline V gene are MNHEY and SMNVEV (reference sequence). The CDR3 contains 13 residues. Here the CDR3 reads CASRVTGGSPLHF. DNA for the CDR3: TGTGCCAGCAGGGTGACAGGGGGGTCACCCCTCCACTTT.

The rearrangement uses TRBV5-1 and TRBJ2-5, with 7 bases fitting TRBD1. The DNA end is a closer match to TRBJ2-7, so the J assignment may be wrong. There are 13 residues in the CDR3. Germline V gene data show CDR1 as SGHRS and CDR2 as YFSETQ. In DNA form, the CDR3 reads TGCGCCAGCAGCTCGGAAAGGGGGCACGAGCAGTACTTC. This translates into CASSSERGHEQYF.

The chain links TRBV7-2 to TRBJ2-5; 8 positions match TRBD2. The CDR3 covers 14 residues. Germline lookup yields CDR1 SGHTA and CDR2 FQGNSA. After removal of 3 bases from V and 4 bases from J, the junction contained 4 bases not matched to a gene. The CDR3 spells CASSFGGALETQYF. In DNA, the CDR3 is TGTGCCAGCAGCTTCGGGGGGGCCCTAGAGACCCAGTACTTC.